The 21 T cell receptor beta chains presented below share a single source sample, sequenced in a study of PD-1 blockade in classical Hodgkin lymphoma. In every patient, relapse followed autologous stem cell transplantation, while exposure to brentuximab vedotin differed. Repertoires were generated with immunoSEQ multiplex PCR, while TCRdb's copy carries only in-frame clones and drops some. The sample carries under 20,000 clones, 82% recorded once. The material was peripheral blood mononuclear cells (PBMCs), obtained before the second cycle of nivolumab. The receptors were gathered from a human donor with classical Hodgkin lymphoma.

The chain carries TRBV5-1 and TRBJ1-2, with 9 bases fitting TRBD1. Per germline, CDR1 SGHRS and CDR2 YFSETQ. This CDR3 spans 13 amino acids. After removal of 4 bases from V and 6 bases from J, the junction contained 4 bases not matched to a gene. The CDR3 DNA reads as TGCGCCAGCAGCGCTACAGGGGGCGATGGCTACACCTTC. It yields the protein CASSATGGDGYTF.

V and J are TRBV7-3 and TRBJ2-3; D remains unclear. This CDR3 has 9 residues. Germline V gene data show CDR1 as SGHTA and CDR2 as FQGTGA. The DNA for the CDR3 is TGTGCGCCGACAGATACGCAGTATTTT. It translates to CAPTDTQYF. The full variable domain, its missing parts supplied by reference TRBV7-3 and TRBJ2-3, is GAGVSQTPSNKVTEKGKYVELRCDPISGHTALYWYRQSLGQGPEFLIYFQGTGAADDSGLPNDRFFAVRPEGSVSTLKIQRTERGDSAVYLCAPTDTQYFGPGTRLTVL.

V gene TRBV11-1 combines with J gene TRBJ2-5; TRBD1 might be the D (6 bases). This CDR3 is 13 amino acids long. V was pared by 6 bases and J by 5 bases, with 13 bases between. Germline V gene lookup returns CDR1 SGHAT and CDR2 FQDESV (reference sequence). This CDR3 is CASSYIQGETQYF. The CDR3 region has the DNA TGTGCCAGCAGTTATATTCAGGGGGAGACCCAGTACTTC.

V gene TRBV6-5 combines with J gene TRBJ2-3; the match to TRBD1 covers 9 bases. Trimming took 8 bases from V and 2 from J; bases not matched to a gene: 8. The V gene's germline CDR1 is MNHEY and CDR2 SVGAGI. CDR3 length: 15 residues. CDR3 nucleotide sequence: TGTGCCAGCGGCCCAGGGACAGGGCACACAGATACGCAGTATTTT. As protein: CASGPGTGHTDTQYF.

The CDR3 DNA is TGTGCCAGTAGTATAAGAACCGGTAATGGGGCCAACGTCCTGACTTTC. Translated, it gives CASSIRTGNGANVLTF. The chain is built from TRBV19 and TRBJ2-6, with D uncertain. The CDR3 has 16 amino acids. Germline CDR1 LNHDA, CDR2 SQIVND (reference sequence). V was pared by 2 bases and J by 3 bases, with 11 bases between.

This clone was counted only a few times. The chain has TRBV7-9 and TRBJ2-5, with a possible D match to TRBD1 (5 bases). Per germline, CDR1 SEHNR and CDR2 FQNEAQ (reference sequence). V was trimmed by 5 bases and J by 0 bases, leaving 10 bases between them. CDR3 size: 14 residues. CDR3 coding DNA: TGTGCCAGCAGCCGACAGTCGTACCAAGAGACCCAGTACTTC. This translates into CASSRQSYQETQYF. The whole variable domain, filled in from reference TRBV7-9 and TRBJ2-5, reads DTGVSQNPRHKITKRGQNVTFRCDPISEHNRLYWYRQTLGQGPEFLTYFQNEAQLEKSRLLSDRFSAERPKGSFSTLEIQRTEQGDSAMYLCASSRQSYQETQYFGPGTRLLVL.

The genes are TRBV19 and TRBJ1-5, with D uncertain. The V gene's germline CDR1 is LNHDA and CDR2 SQIVND (reference sequence). V shed 0 bases and J shed 9 bases, with 21 bases lying between them. The CDR3 sequence is 17 residues long. CDR3 DNA: TGTGCCAGTAGTATAGATCTATACGTCGGCAGAACTTCGCCCCAGCATTTT. Translating it yields CASSIDLYVGRTSPQHF.

The chain combines TRBV9 with TRBJ1-3; no reliable D call. CDR3 size: 13 residues. In germline, CDR1 is SGDLS, CDR2 YYNGEE. Trimming removed 1 base at V and 6 bases at J, with 8 bases between. CDR3 loop: CASSVSETNTIYF. CDR3 sequence (DNA): TGTGCCAGCAGCGTATCGGAAACAAACACCATATATTTT.

This clone came up once. Its ends do not fully match the called genes, so a read error is possible. The chain uses TRBV27 and TRBJ2-2, with D unresolved. The CDR3 runs 15 residues. Germline loops: CDR1 MNHEY, CDR2 SMNVEV (reference sequence). The CDR3 reads CASSLKQVNPGELFF. The CDR3 DNA sequence: TGTGCCAGCAGTTTAAAGCAGGTGAACCCCGGGGAGCTGTTTTTT.

CDR3 in amino acids: CASTGQRNQPQHF. DNA for the CDR3: TGTGCCAGCACGGGACAGAGGAATCAGCCCCAGCATTTT. The genes are TRBV28 and TRBJ1-5, with TRBD1 identical over 7 bases. V lost 7 bases to trimming and J lost 4 bases; unmatched junction nucleotides: 4. Germline CDR1 reads MDHEN; CDR2 reads SYDVKM. This CDR3 contains 13 residues.

J is TRBJ1-4 and V is TRBV5-1; TRBD1 might be the D (5 bases). Germline V gene lookup returns CDR1 SGHRS and CDR2 YFSETQ. The V end lost 2 bases, the J end lost 0 bases, and 8 bases lay between the germline ends. CDR3 length equals 15 residues. The CDR3 region has the DNA TGCGCCAGCAGCTTAGGGGCTGCAACTAATGAAAAACTGTTTTTT. Its translation is CASSLGAATNEKLFF.

The chain carries TRBV27 and TRBJ2-2, with D maybe TRBD1 (6 bases). There are 14 residues in the CDR3. Looked up from germline, CDR1 is MNHEY and CDR2 is SMNVEV (reference sequence). Trimming stripped 2 bases from V and 7 bases from J, with 11 bases between. The CDR3 spells CASSLGQGIGELFF. The CDR3 region has the DNA TGTGCCAGCAGTTTAGGGCAGGGGATCGGGGAGCTGTTTTTT.

The chain couples TRBV5-4 to TRBJ1-1; 8 positions match TRBD1. This CDR3 has 17 amino acids. The trim removed 3 bases at V and 4 bases at J, leaving 14 bases unmatched. Germline V gene sequence: CDR1 SGHNT, CDR2 YYREEE (reference sequence). CDR3 DNA sequence: TGTGCCAGCAGCTCGCCAGGGGGCACAAAAACTGCCACTGAAGCTTTCTTT. This sequence encodes CASSSPGGTKTATEAFF.

The chain links TRBV29-1 to TRBJ1-1, with unresolved D. The germline gives CDR1 SQVTM, CDR2 ANQGSEA. The V end lost 4 bases, the J end lost 0 bases, and 6 bases lay between the germline ends. This CDR3 region has 12 residues. CDR3 residues: CSVGRMNTEAFF. CDR3 coding DNA: TGCAGCGTTGGGAGAATGAACACTGAAGCTTTCTTT. Variable domain in full (rest from reference TRBV29-1 and TRBJ1-1): SAVISQKPSRDICQRGTSLTIQCQVDSQVTMMFWYRQQPGQSLTLIATANQGSEATYESGFVIDKFPISRPNLTFSTLTVSNMSPEDSSIYLCSVGRMNTEAFFGQGTRLTVV.

This clone was detected a few times. This chain uses TRBV6-1 with TRBJ2-5; 9 nucleotides align to TRBD2. Unmatched junction bases numbered 3, after V lost 6 bases and J lost 1 base. This CDR3 comprises 14 residues. Germline assignment: CDR1 MNHNS and CDR2 SASEGT. The CDR3 coding sequence is TGTGCCAGCAGGGGCGGGGGGGCCCAAGAGACCCAGTACTTC. This gives the protein CASRGGGAQETQYF.

The genes are TRBV30 and TRBJ1-3; TRBD1 might be the D (5 bases). V lost 4 bases and J lost 0, with 16 bases in between. The germline gives CDR1 GTSNPN, CDR2 SVGIG (reference sequence). The CDR3 totals 16 residues. The CDR3 DNA reads TGTGCCTGGAAAGCCGCCGGGGCCCGCTCTGGAAACACCATATATTTT. This translates into CAWKAAGARSGNTIYF.

There are a few counts of this clone. The chain recombines TRBV29-1 with TRBJ2-3, with 16 bases identical to TRBD2. The CDR3 consists of 17 residues. CDR1 and CDR2 from the germline V gene are SQVTM and ANQGSEA. V shed 6 bases and J 2 bases; nucleotides not matched to a gene: 8. This CDR3 reads CSVAGTSGGADTDTQYF. CDR3 sequence (DNA): TGCAGCGTCGCCGGGACTAGCGGGGGGGCCGACACAGATACGCAGTATTTT.

This chain uses TRBV19 with TRBJ2-3, with TRBD2 matching 9 bases. This CDR3 is 16 amino acids long. Germline loops: CDR1 LNHDA, CDR2 SQIVND (reference sequence). J lost 4 bases, V lost 5 bases, and 10 bases had no gene match. For the CDR3, the DNA is TGTGCCAGTAGTCTTCAGCGGGGGGTAAGGTCAGATACGCAGTATTTT. The encoded protein is CASSLQRGVRSDTQYF.

V gene TRBV18 combines with J gene TRBJ2-4; weak D call: TRBD2 (5 bases). V lost 6 bases to trimming and J lost 0 bases, with 12 bases between them. In germline, CDR1 is KGHSH, CDR2 LQKENI. The CDR3 has 15 residues. The CDR3, as DNA: TGTGCCAGCTCCCCCGGGAATCTAGCCAAAAACATTCAGTACTTC. Its protein is CASSPGNLAKNIQYF.

This clone was detected once. The rearrangement joins TRBV6-1 to TRBJ1-5; D call uncertain. This CDR3 is 15 amino acids long. Looked up from germline, CDR1 is MNHNS and CDR2 is SASEGT. Trimming took off 0 bases at V and 2 bases at J, with 8 bases between the two ends. The CDR3 sequence is CASSEAGNGNQPQHF. The CDR3 DNA reads TGTGCCAGCAGTGAAGCAGGGAATGGCAATCAGCCCCAGCATTTT.

V usage is TRBV7-9 and J usage is TRBJ2-1; 7 nucleotides align to TRBD2. V gave up 6 bases and J gave up 7 bases; unmatched junction bases: 3. CDR3 length: 12 amino acids. Looked up from germline, CDR1 is SEHNR and CDR2 is FQNEAQ (reference sequence). The DNA for the CDR3 is TGTGCCAGCAGGGGAGGGGAAAATGAGCAGTTCTTC. Its translation: CASRGGENEQFF.